The 7 T cell receptor beta chains listed next were all sequenced from one sample in a study of identical twins. MiXCR was run by TCRdb on the 5' RACE reads, yielding one entry per CDR3 protein. Of 510,000 or so distinct CDR3 sequences in the sample, approximately 16% were seen once. These same data were also listed under a study on yellow fever vaccine responses in identical twins.

The sample taken for sequencing was CD4+ T cells sorted from blood. The receptors were sampled from a woman under 30 in good health.

With regard to this clonotype: One end of the junction fails to match germline, which may point to a read error. The CDR3 DNA sequence: TGTGCCAGCATCCCCGGAGGGGACAGTTGGAGGTCTGGAATCACCATATATTTT. This codes for CASIPGGDSWRSGITIYF. The chain couples TRBV12-3 or TRBV12-4 to TRBJ1-3, with TRBD1 matching 7 bases. The CDR3 extends over 18 amino acids.

This clonotype has only a few counts. The chain has TRBV10-3 and TRBJ1-1; 7 bases are a match to TRBD1. V lost 4 bases and J lost 0; bases outside the gene matches: 2. The CDR3 is 14 amino acids. CDR1 is ENHRY, CDR2 SYGVKD, per germline. The CDR3 here is CAISVDRVNTEAFF. In DNA, the CDR3 is TGTGCCATCAGTGTTGACAGGGTGAACACTGAAGCTTTCTTT.

Written as DNA, the CDR3 is TGTGCCAGCAGCCTCGAACAGGGGACCTACGAGCAGTACGTC. As protein: CASSLEQGTYEQYV. The gene calls are TRBV7-9 and TRBJ2-7; 7 nucleotides align to TRBD1. Germline V lookup: CDR1 SEHNR, CDR2 FQNEAQ (reference sequence). J lost 2 bases, V lost 5 bases, and 6 bases had no gene match. CDR3 length: 14 residues.

The CDR3 DNA follows: TGTGCCAGCAGCCGAGATAGCAGGGGCTATGGCTACACCTTC. Its translation is CASSRDSRGYGYTF. The genes are TRBV3-1 and TRBJ1-2; tentative D call: TRBD1 (6 bases). The CDR3 is made up of 14 amino acids. CDR1 and CDR2 (germline): LGHDT, YNNKEL (reference sequence). Trimming left V 4 bases short and J 4 bases short, with 13 bases between.

The table lists this clonotype with a few counts. V is TRBV15 and J is TRBJ2-3; 7 positions match TRBD2. CDR3 length: 13 residues. The germline gives CDR1 LNHNV, CDR2 YYDKDF (reference sequence). J was trimmed by 10 bases and V by 6 bases; bases with no gene match: 10. In DNA form, the CDR3 reads TGTGCCACCAGAACACCTACGGGGGGTCCGCAGTATTTT. Translating gives CATRTPTGGPQYF.

V is TRBV2 and J is TRBJ2-7; tentatively, D is TRBD1 or TRBD2 (5 bases each). This CDR3 has 13 amino acids. Per germline, CDR1 SNHLY and CDR2 FYNNEI. CDR3 in DNA: TGCGCCTCTGGGGGTATGGGGTCCTACGAGCAGTACGTC. Amino acids: CASGGMGSYEQYV.

This clonotype was found once. This rearrangement joins TRBV20-1 to TRBJ1-2; D might be TRBD1 (6 bases). Germline loops: CDR1 DFQATT, CDR2 SNEGSKA (reference sequence). This CDR3 is 15 amino acids long. With 2 bases removed from V and 8 bases from J, the gap between germline ends came to 21 bases. The CDR3 region has the DNA TGCAGTGCTAGATCCCCACCGTGGGGGGCGCAGGGCTACACCTTC. Translating it yields CSARSPPWGAQGYTF.